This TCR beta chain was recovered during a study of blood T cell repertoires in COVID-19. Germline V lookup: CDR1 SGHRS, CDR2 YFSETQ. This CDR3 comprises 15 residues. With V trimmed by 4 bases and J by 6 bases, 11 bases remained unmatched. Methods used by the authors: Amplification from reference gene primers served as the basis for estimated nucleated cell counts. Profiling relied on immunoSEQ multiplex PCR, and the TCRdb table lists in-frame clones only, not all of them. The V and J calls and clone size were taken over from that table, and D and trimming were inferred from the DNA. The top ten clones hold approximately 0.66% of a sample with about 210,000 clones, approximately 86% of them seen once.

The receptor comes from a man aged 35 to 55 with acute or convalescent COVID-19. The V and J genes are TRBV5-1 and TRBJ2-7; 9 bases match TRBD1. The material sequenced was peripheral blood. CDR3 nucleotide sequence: TGCGCCAGCAGCCCCCGGGACAGGGTGGCGAGCGAGCAGTACTTC. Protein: CASSPRDRVASEQYF. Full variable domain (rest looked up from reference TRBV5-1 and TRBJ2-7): KAGVTQTPRYLIKTRGQQVTLSCSPISGHRSVSWYQQTPGQGLQFLFEYFSETQRNKGNFPGRFSGRQFSNSRSEMNVSTLELGDSALYLCASSPRDRVASEQYFGPGTRLTVT.